These 30 T cell receptor beta chains were sequenced from one sample in a study of human T cells and chemical hapten exposure. TCRdb itself ran the RACE reads through MiXCR, one entry per CDR3 protein. The sample yields roughly 380,000 distinct CDR3 sequences, around 4.8% seen once. Regarding time point: patch test 1, 2 weeks after DPC sensitization. Documented treatment: therapeutic diphenylcyclopropenone sensitization with weekly scalp DPC. The input for sequencing was whole blood, taken in connection with sensitization to the hapten diphenylcyclopropenone (DPC). The receptors were sampled from a woman between 45 and 65 years old with alopecia areata. Some clones in this sample may be carry-over from other donors' samples.

Here the CDR3 DNA reads TGTGCCAGCGGGGGAGGAGGGTCTATAGAGACCCAGTACTTC. Protein product: CASGGGGSIETQYF. The chain couples TRBV7-2 to TRBJ2-5; maybe TRBD2 (6 bases). Between the trimmed V and J ends, which lost 8 bases and 4 bases, there was a span of 17 bases. The CDR3 is 14 residues long. Germline V lookup: CDR1 SGHTA, CDR2 FQGNSA.

This clonotype was detected only a few times. The chain has TRBV7-9 and TRBJ2-4; D could derive from TRBD1 or TRBD2 (6 bases each). Germline V gene sequence: CDR1 SEHNR, CDR2 FQNEAQ (reference sequence). Trimming took off 1 base at V and 5 bases at J, with 12 bases between the two ends. The CDR3 is 15 residues long. CDR3 nucleotides: TGTGCCAGCAGCTTAGGGGGGGCGCTCCAAAACATTCAGTACTTC. This translates into CASSLGGALQNIQYF. The full variable domain, completed using reference TRBV7-9 and TRBJ2-4, is DTGVSQNPRHKITKRGQNVTFRCDPISEHNRLYWYRQTLGQGPEFLTYFQNEAQLEKSRLLSDRFSAERPKGSFSTLEIQRTEQGDSAMYLCASSLGGALQNIQYFGAGTRLSVL.

This clonotype was detected ten times or more. The rearrangement links TRBV28 to TRBJ1-5; 8 bases agree with TRBD1. Looked up from germline, CDR1 is MDHEN and CDR2 is SYDVKM. The length of the CDR3 is 14 residues. Germline trimming cut 6 bases from V and 2 bases from J; bases unmatched to any gene: 3. The CDR3: CASRKTGGNQPQHF. For the CDR3, the DNA is TGTGCCAGCAGAAAGACAGGGGGCAATCAGCCCCAGCATTTT.

This clonotype occurred many times. This rearrangement joins TRBV29-1 to TRBJ2-1; D may be TRBD1 or TRBD2 (5 bases each). This CDR3 is 15 amino acids long. Germline-derived CDR1 and CDR2 are SQVTM and ANQGSEA. V lost 3 bases and J 0 bases, leaving 12 bases between the germline ends. In DNA form, the CDR3 reads TGCAGCGTTGAGGGGGACCCCAGCTCCTACAATGAGCAGTTCTTC. Amino acids: CSVEGDPSSYNEQFF.

This clonotype was detected many times. V gene TRBV7-9 combines with J gene TRBJ2-3, with TRBD2 matching over 7 bases. V shed 4 bases and J 6 bases; nucleotides not matched to a gene: 10. The CDR3 runs to 15 residues. Germline CDR1 and CDR2: SEHNR and FQNEAQ (reference sequence). The CDR3 region has the DNA TGTGCCAGCAGCTCTGAGCGGGGCCGGGGGGATACGCAGTATTTT. Translating it yields CASSSERGRGDTQYF.

The V and J genes are TRBV7-2 and TRBJ1-1; no clear D gene. Trimming removed 3 bases from V and 5 bases from J, with 7 bases in between. The germline V gene encodes CDR1 SGHTA and CDR2 FQGNSA. The CDR3 is 12 amino acids. The CDR3 nucleotides are TGTGCCAGCAGCTTTGGGGAAACTGAAGCTTTCTTT. Its translation is CASSFGETEAFF.

This clonotype was observed a few times. This rearrangement joins TRBV7-9 to TRBJ2-2; TRBD1 matches at 7 bases. CDR3 size: 11 residues. Looked up from germline, CDR1 is SEHNR and CDR2 is FQNEAQ (reference sequence). The chain's CDR3 is CATGPTGELFF. CDR3 nucleotides: TGTGCGACAGGGCCGACCGGGGAGCTGTTTTTT.

This clonotype was detected only a few times. This rearrangement joins TRBV7-9 to TRBJ2-7; 9 bases match TRBD1. The J segment lost 2 bases and the V segment lost 4 bases, leaving 6 bases of the junction unmatched. This CDR3 comprises 15 residues. Germline CDR1 reads SEHNR; CDR2 reads FQNEAQ (reference sequence). CDR3 residues: CASSSTGGLAYEQYF. The DNA of the CDR3 is TGTGCCAGCAGCTCTACAGGGGGCTTAGCCTACGAGCAGTACTTC.

The chain employs TRBV2 and TRBJ1-5, with 7 bases matching TRBD1. Trimming cost V 8 bases and J 7 bases; bases outside gene matches: 17. The germline V gene encodes CDR1 SNHLY and CDR2 FYNNEI. This CDR3 has 16 residues. CDR3: CASQIGDSLLGQPQHF. The CDR3 DNA follows: TGTGCCAGCCAAATAGGGGACAGCCTCTTAGGGCAGCCCCAGCATTTT.

This clonotype was found many times. The J gene is TRBJ2-3, the V gene TRBV29-1, with D possibly being TRBD1 (6 bases). Trimming stripped 3 bases from V and 4 bases from J, with 11 bases between. CDR1 SQVTM and CDR2 ANQGSEA come from the germline V gene. The CDR3 has 13 amino acids. The CDR3 coding sequence is TGCAGCGTTGACCCGACAGGCGCAGATACGCAGTATTTT. Its protein is CSVDPTGADTQYF.

This clonotype was counted ten times or more. This rearrangement joins TRBV12-3 or TRBV12-4 to TRBJ2-1, with 8 bases identical to TRBD2. With 6 bases clipped from V and 0 bases from J, the junction kept 4 bases outside the gene matches. The CDR3 consists of 15 residues. CDR3 in amino acids: CASSGGGSSYNEQFF. CDR3 DNA: TGTGCCAGCAGCGGGGGGGGCAGCTCCTACAATGAGCAGTTCTTC.

This clonotype was seen only a few times. This chain uses TRBV20-1 with TRBJ2-7; 13 bases agree with TRBD2. Germline CDR1 reads DFQATT; CDR2 reads SNEGSKA (reference sequence). The length of the CDR3 is 17 residues. The CDR3 is CSFLLLRGTSGIAEQYF. In nucleotides, the CDR3 is TGCTCGTTTTTATTACTAAGGGGGACTAGCGGGATTGCCGAGCAGTACTTC.

This clonotype was detected only a few times. The J gene is TRBJ2-3, the V gene TRBV9, with TRBD2 matching over 10 bases. Trimming removed 3 bases from V and 4 bases from J; junction bases left unmatched: 5. Germline CDR1 SGDLS, CDR2 YYNGEE. This CDR3 region has 15 residues. CDR3: CASSAAGGLSDTQYF. The CDR3 region has the DNA TGTGCCAGCAGCGCAGCGGGGGGGCTCTCAGATACGCAGTATTTT.

The chain uses TRBV20-1 and TRBJ2-3; 9 positions agree with TRBD2. The CDR3 is 14 amino acids. CDR1 is DFQATT, CDR2 SNEGSKA, per germline (reference sequence). After removal of 6 bases from V and 4 bases from J, the junction contained 8 bases not matched to a gene. CDR3: CSASFSGRPDTQYF. The CDR3 DNA sequence: TGCAGTGCCAGCTTCAGCGGGAGGCCAGATACGCAGTATTTT.

This clonotype occurred many times. This chain uses TRBV18 with TRBJ2-3; 11 bases agree with TRBD2. The CDR3 has 16 amino acids. The J segment lost 3 bases and the V segment lost 1 base, leaving 3 bases of the junction unmatched. Germline values: CDR1 KGHSH, CDR2 LQKENI. CDR3 sequence reads: CASSPLSGGATDTQYF. The CDR3 DNA sequence: TGTGCCAGCTCACCACTTAGCGGGGGGGCTACAGATACGCAGTATTTT.

V and J are TRBV27 and TRBJ2-3; 7 bases match TRBD1. CDR3 length: 17 amino acids. Per germline, CDR1 MNHEY and CDR2 SMNVEV (reference sequence). V lost 5 bases and J lost 4; bases outside the gene matches: 15. The CDR3 DNA reads TGTGCCAGCAGTCCATGGTTGGAGGTCCAGGGGGCAGATACGCAGTATTTT. It yields the protein CASSPWLEVQGADTQYF.

The rearrangement uses TRBV7-2 and TRBJ2-1; 13 bases align to TRBD2. J was trimmed by 10 bases and V by 5 bases; bases with no gene match: 14. Germline values: CDR1 SGHTA, CDR2 FQGNSA. The CDR3 contains 17 residues. The CDR3 reads CASSLGLAGATVGEQFF. In DNA, the CDR3 is TGTGCCAGCAGCCTTGGACTAGCGGGGGCCACCGTAGGGGAGCAGTTCTTC.

Ten or more counts support this clonotype. The V and J genes are TRBV7-9 and TRBJ1-1; tentative D call: TRBD1 (5 bases). The CDR3 covers 14 residues. V shed 5 bases and J shed 5 bases, with 15 bases lying between them. CDR1 is SEHNR, CDR2 FQNEAQ, per germline (reference sequence). CDR3 sequence reads: CASSQEGVGTEAFF. CDR3 in DNA: TGTGCCAGCAGCCAGGAAGGGGTAGGAACTGAAGCTTTCTTT.

In its sample, this clonotype was seen many times. The chain recombines TRBV12-3 or TRBV12-4 with TRBJ1-2; unclear D gene. V lost 3 bases, J lost 4 bases, and 15 bases lay in between. The CDR3 is made up of 15 amino acids. CDR3 nucleotides: TGTGCCAGCAGTTTCGGGTCCCAGGACCCCTATGGCTACACCTTC. It is translated as CASSFGSQDPYGYTF.

This clonotype was observed many times. The rearrangement links TRBV29-1 to TRBJ2-1; 10 bases fit TRBD2. Trimming removed 8 bases from V and 2 bases from J; junction bases left unmatched: 9. Looked up from germline, CDR1 is SQVTM and CDR2 is ANQGSEA. The CDR3 extends over 15 amino acids. CDR3 amino acids: CSFRTSGSTYNEQFF. The CDR3 DNA reads as TGCAGCTTCCGGACTAGCGGATCGACCTACAATGAGCAGTTCTTC.

This clonotype was counted ten times or more. The genes are TRBV7-8 and TRBJ2-1, with 9 bases matching TRBD2. This CDR3 comprises 16 residues. Germline V gene lookup returns CDR1 SGHVS and CDR2 FQNEAQ. Trimming cost V 0 bases and J 9 bases; bases outside gene matches: 9. CDR3 residues: CASSLAVSLAGTEQFF. CDR3 nucleotide sequence: TGTGCCAGCAGCTTAGCGGTGTCGCTAGCGGGAACTGAGCAGTTCTTC.

This clonotype has ten or more counts. The chain uses TRBV27 and TRBJ2-7; D is undetermined. The V end lost 10 bases, the J end lost 3 bases, and 16 bases lay between the germline ends. The CDR3 has 13 residues. The V gene's germline CDR1 is MNHEY and CDR2 SMNVEV (reference sequence). CDR3: CATAPLGSYEQYF. In DNA form, the CDR3 reads TGTGCCACCGCTCCTCTGGGAAGCTACGAGCAGTACTTC.

J is TRBJ2-7 and V is TRBV28; D is ambiguous. The CDR3 covers 13 residues. CDR1 and CDR2 (germline): MDHEN, SYDVKM. V was pared by 3 bases and J by 3 bases, with 9 bases between. In DNA, the CDR3 is TGTGCCAGCAGTTTGGGCAGGTACTACGAGCAGTACTTC. Its translation: CASSLGRYYEQYF.

V and J are TRBV10-3 and TRBJ2-3, with 10 bases fitting TRBD2. Germline V gene data show CDR1 as ENHRY and CDR2 as SYGVKD. The CDR3 totals 14 residues. The ends lost 6 bases at V and 6 bases at J; junction bases unmatched: 6. The CDR3 spells CAISGRLAGDTQYF. For the CDR3, the DNA is TGTGCCATCAGCGGAAGACTAGCGGGCGATACGCAGTATTTT.

The gene calls are TRBV9 and TRBJ2-6; D not certain. CDR1 SGDLS and CDR2 YYNGEE come from the germline V gene. Trimming took off 5 bases at V and 0 bases at J, with 6 bases between the two ends. The CDR3 extends over 14 amino acids. CDR3 nucleotides: TGTGCCAGCAGTGTATACTCTGGGGCCAACGTCCTGACTTTC. Encoded protein: CASSVYSGANVLTF.

This clonotype was observed at least ten times. The chain uses TRBV5-1 and TRBJ1-1; perhaps TRBD1 as D (6 bases). Trimming cost V 5 bases and J 6 bases, with 8 bases left between them. CDR3 size: 11 residues. Per the germline V gene, CDR1 is SGHRS and CDR2 is YFSETQ. CDR3 bases: TGCGCCAGCAGACAGGGTTCTGAAGCTTTCTTT. Protein: CASRQGSEAFF.

The chain recombines TRBV28 with TRBJ2-3; 8 nucleotides line up with TRBD2. The germline V gene encodes CDR1 MDHEN and CDR2 SYDVKM. This CDR3 contains 15 residues. Germline trimming cut 6 bases from V and 2 bases from J; bases unmatched to any gene: 7. The CDR3 region has the DNA TGTGCCAGCAGGGTTAGCGGGGACGCCACAGATACGCAGTATTTT. This codes for CASRVSGDATDTQYF.

The gene calls are TRBV7-2 and TRBJ2-1, with 10 bases lining up with TRBD2. CDR1 and CDR2 (germline): SGHTA, FQGNSA. With 4 bases clipped from V and 0 bases from J, the junction kept 6 bases outside the gene matches. CDR3 length equals 17 residues. CDR3 nucleotides: TGTGCCAGCAGCTCTTGGACTAGCGGAAGCTCCTACAATGAGCAGTTCTTC. This sequence encodes CASSSWTSGSSYNEQFF.

This clonotype was observed many times. In DNA, the CDR3 is TGTGCCAGCAAGATAGCGGGAAGCTCCTACAATGAGCAGTTCTTC. It is translated as CASKIAGSSYNEQFF. This chain links TRBV27 with TRBJ2-1; 8 nucleotides match TRBD2. The length of the CDR3 is 15 residues. Losses at the gene ends were 7 bases for V and 0 bases for J; bases not matched to a gene: 5. Germline CDR1 MNHEY, CDR2 SMNVEV (reference sequence).

This clonotype was recorded at least ten times. The rearrangement links TRBV12-3 or TRBV12-4 to TRBJ2-1, with D maybe TRBD1 (7 bases). This CDR3 has 16 amino acids. V lost 3 bases and J 4 bases, leaving 16 bases between the germline ends. The CDR3 loop reads CASSLVAGGIYNEQFF. The CDR3 DNA is TGTGCCAGCAGTTTGGTTGCAGGGGGGATTTACAATGAGCAGTTCTTC.